Listed here are 6 T cell receptor beta chains from one sample, sequenced in a study of shared clonotypes between healthy human individuals. The table came from immunoSEQ multiplex PCR; TCRdb's copy has only in-frame clones and leaves some out. The data contain over a million clones, about 84% of them seen just once; the ten biggest clones take up 0.5% to 0.65%. Sequencing used memory CD4+ T cells from PBMCs. Subset noted: CD45RA-negative fraction. The receptors shown here come from a man between 18 and 29 years old in good health. Some clones in this sample may be carry-over from other donors' samples.

The CDR3 DNA is TGTGCCAGCATACTGAGTCCGAACACCGGGGAGCTGTTTTTT. The encoded protein is CASILSPNTGELFF. J is TRBJ2-2 and V is TRBV19; D is unclear. Trimming left V 9 bases short and J 0 bases short, with 11 bases between. This CDR3 is built from 14 residues. Germline assignment: CDR1 LNHDA and CDR2 SQIVND (reference sequence).

This rearrangement joins TRBV7-2 to TRBJ2-7, with D unclear. This CDR3 has 15 amino acids. V lost 2 bases and J lost 4, with 15 bases in between. Germline lookup yields CDR1 SGHTA and CDR2 FQGNSA. CDR3 amino acids: CASSLQVSEVYEQYF. The CDR3 DNA sequence: TGTGCCAGCAGCTTACAAGTCTCCGAAGTATACGAGCAGTACTTC.

The chain combines TRBV7-8 with TRBJ2-1; 7 bases map to TRBD2. J gave up 4 bases and V 2 bases, and 5 bases lay outside the gene matches. Germline values: CDR1 SGHVS, CDR2 FQNEAQ. The CDR3 extends over 15 amino acids. CDR3 DNA: TGTGCCAGCAGCTTACTGGCGGGAGTTTACAATGAGCAGTTCTTC. This encodes CASSLLAGVYNEQFF.

The chain combines TRBV19 with TRBJ1-1, with a possible D match to TRBD1 (5 bases). Trimming removed 3 bases from V and 4 bases from J, with 9 bases in between. Germline lookup yields CDR1 LNHDA and CDR2 SQIVND (reference sequence). This CDR3 is built from 13 residues. CDR3 loop: CASSIGGGTEAFF. DNA for the CDR3: TGTGCCAGTAGTATTGGTGGGGGCACTGAAGCTTTCTTT.

The genes are TRBV30 and TRBJ1-1; 7 bases agree with TRBD1. CDR3 length equals 14 residues. V was pared by 1 base and J by 5 bases, with 7 bases of the junction left unmatched. Germline V gene lookup returns CDR1 GTSNPN and CDR2 SVGIG (reference sequence). The CDR3 sequence: CAWSEGDRGTEAFF. Here the CDR3 DNA reads TGTGCCTGGAGTGAGGGGGACAGAGGGACTGAAGCTTTCTTT.

This chain joins TRBV4-1 and TRBJ2-7, with D possibly matching TRBD2 (5 bases). V gave up 3 bases and J gave up 2 bases, with 14 bases separating them. This CDR3 is built from 15 residues. Germline CDR1 is MGHRA and CDR2 is YSYEKL. Written as DNA, the CDR3 is TGCGCCAGCAGCCAGGCTTCAGCGGAGACCTACGAGCAGTACTTC. Protein: CASSQASAETYEQYF.